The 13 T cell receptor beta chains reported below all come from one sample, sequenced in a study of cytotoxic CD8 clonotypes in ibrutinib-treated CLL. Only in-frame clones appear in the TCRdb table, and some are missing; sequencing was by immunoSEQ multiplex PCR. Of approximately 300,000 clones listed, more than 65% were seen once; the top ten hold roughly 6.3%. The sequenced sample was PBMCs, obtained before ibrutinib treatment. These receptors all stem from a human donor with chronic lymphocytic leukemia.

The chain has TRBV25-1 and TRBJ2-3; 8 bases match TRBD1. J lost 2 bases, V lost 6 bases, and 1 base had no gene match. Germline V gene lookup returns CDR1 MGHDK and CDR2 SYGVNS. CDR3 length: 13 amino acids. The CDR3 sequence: CASRQGATDTQYF. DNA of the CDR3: TGTGCCAGCAGGCAGGGGGCCACAGATACGCAGTATTTT.

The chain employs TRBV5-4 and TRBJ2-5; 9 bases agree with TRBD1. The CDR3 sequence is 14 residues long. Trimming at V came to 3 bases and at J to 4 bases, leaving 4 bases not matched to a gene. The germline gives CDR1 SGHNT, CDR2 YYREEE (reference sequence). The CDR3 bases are TGTGCCAGCAGCTCGACAGGGGGAGGAGAGACCCAGTACTTC. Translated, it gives CASSSTGGGETQYF.

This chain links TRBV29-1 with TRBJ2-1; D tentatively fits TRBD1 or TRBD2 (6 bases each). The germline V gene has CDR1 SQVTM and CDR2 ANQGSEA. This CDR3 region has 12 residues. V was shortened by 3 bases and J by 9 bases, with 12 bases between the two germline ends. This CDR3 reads CSVDGGQSEQFF. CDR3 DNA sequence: TGCAGCGTTGACGGGGGCCAGAGTGAGCAGTTCTTC.

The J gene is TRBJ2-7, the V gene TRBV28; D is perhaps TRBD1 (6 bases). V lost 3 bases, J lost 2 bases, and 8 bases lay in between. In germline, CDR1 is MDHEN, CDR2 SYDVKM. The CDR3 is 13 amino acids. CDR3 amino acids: CASSLGAAYEQYF. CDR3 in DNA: TGTGCCAGCAGTTTGGGGGCCGCCTACGAGCAGTACTTC.

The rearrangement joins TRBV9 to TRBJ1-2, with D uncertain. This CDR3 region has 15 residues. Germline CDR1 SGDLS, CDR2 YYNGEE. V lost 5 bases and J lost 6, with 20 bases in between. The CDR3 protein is CASRSNAGKCHGYTF. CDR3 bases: TGTGCCAGCAGGTCCAACGCGGGGAAGTGCCATGGCTACACCTTC.

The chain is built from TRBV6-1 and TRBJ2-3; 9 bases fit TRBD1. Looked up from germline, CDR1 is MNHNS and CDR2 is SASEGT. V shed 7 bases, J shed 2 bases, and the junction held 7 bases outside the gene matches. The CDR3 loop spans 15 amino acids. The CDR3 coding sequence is TGTGCCAGCAACTCCGGGACAGGGCCCACAGATACGCAGTATTTT. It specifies CASNSGTGPTDTQYF.

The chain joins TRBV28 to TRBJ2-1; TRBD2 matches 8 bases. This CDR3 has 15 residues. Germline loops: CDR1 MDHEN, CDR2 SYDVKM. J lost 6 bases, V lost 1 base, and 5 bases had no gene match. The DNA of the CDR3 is TGTGCCAGCAGTTTATTAGAAGCGGGGGTCAATGAGCAGTTCTTC. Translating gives CASSLLEAGVNEQFF.

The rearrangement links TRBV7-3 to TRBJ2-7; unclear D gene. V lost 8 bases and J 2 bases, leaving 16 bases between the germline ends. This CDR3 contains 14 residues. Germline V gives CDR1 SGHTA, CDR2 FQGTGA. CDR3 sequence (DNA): TGTGCCAGCGTCCTCTTCACGGGTGCCTACGAGCAGTACTTC. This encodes CASVLFTGAYEQYF.

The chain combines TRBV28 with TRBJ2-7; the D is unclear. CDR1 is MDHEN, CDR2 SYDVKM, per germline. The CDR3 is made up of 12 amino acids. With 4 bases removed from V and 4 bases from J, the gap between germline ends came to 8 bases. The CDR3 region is CASSSQIYEQYF. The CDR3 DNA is TGTGCCAGCAGTTCCCAAATATACGAGCAGTACTTC.

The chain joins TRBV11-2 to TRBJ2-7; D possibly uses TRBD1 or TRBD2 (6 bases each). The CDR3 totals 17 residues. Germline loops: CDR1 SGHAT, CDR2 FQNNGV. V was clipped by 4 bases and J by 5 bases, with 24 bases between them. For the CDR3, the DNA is TGTGCCAGCAGCTCAGTCCCCGTACTTGTGGGGGGCGACGAGCAGTACTTC. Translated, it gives CASSSVPVLVGGDEQYF.

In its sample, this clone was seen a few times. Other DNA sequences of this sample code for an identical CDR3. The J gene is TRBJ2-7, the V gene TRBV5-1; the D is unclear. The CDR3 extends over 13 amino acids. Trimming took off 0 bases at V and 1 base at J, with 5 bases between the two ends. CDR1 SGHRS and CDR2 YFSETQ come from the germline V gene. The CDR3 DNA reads TGCGCCAGCAGCTTGGGGGCATCCTACGAGCAGTACTTC. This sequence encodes CASSLGASYEQYF.

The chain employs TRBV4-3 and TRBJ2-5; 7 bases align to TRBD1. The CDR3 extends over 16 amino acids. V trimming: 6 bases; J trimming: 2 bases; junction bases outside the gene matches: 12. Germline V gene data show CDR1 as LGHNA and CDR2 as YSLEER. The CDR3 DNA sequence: TGCGCCAGCAGTCTACAGGTACAGGGGTGGCAAGAGACCCAGTACTTC. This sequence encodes CASSLQVQGWQETQYF.

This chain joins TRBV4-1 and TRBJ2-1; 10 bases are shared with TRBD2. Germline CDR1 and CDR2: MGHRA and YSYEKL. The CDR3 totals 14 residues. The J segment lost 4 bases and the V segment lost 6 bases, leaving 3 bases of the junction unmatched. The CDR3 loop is CASSPAGGYNEQFF. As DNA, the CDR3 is TGCGCCAGCAGTCCAGCGGGAGGGTACAATGAGCAGTTCTTC.